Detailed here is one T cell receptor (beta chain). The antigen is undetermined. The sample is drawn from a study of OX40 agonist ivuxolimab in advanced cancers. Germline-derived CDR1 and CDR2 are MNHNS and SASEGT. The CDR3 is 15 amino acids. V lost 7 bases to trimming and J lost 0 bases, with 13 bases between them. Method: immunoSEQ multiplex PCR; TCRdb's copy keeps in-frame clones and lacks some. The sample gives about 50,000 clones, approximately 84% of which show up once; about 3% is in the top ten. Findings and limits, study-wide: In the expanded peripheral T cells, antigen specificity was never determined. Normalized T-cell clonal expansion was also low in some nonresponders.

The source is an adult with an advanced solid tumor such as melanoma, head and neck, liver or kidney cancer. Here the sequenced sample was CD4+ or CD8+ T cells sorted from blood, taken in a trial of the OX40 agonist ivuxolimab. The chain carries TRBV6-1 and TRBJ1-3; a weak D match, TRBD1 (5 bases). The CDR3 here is CASTRGHFSGNTIYF. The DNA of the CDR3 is TGTGCCAGCACCCGAGGACACTTCTCTGGAAACACCATATATTTT.